This T cell receptor (beta chain) originates from a study of control samples from healthy donors and cancer patients (dated by TCRdb to 2020 to 2021). Library construction relied on the immunoSEQ multiplex PCR assay. TCRdb took this table from immuneACCESS and kept in-frame rearrangements with V and J called. Such tables lack part of the clones; where checked against another copy, unresolved V genes explain under half of the gap, and the rest is unexplained. In this sample the table shows around 190,000 clones, over 85% of which occur a single time. The top ten hold approximately 1.5% of the sample. This clone was observed a handful of times. The antigen it binds to is not known. Nothing much larger sits one base from this clone, and base qualities are not available. Sequenced: blood. The receptor was isolated from a man younger than 45 in good health.

The nucleotides read TGTGCCACCCAGAGGGGGTACGGCTATGGCTACACCTTC. It translates to CATQRGYGYGYTF. Rearrangement joined TRBV28 to TRBJ1-2; tentative D gene TRBD1, with 6 bases matching. The germline V gene encodes CDR1 MDHEN and CDR2 SYDVKM. The CDR3 measures 13 amino acids from cysteine to phenylalanine. Only CDR3 DNA is held: 39 bases, read in frame from base 1. V and J are truncated by 10 bases and 4 bases respectively, leaving an intervening sequence of 16 bases.